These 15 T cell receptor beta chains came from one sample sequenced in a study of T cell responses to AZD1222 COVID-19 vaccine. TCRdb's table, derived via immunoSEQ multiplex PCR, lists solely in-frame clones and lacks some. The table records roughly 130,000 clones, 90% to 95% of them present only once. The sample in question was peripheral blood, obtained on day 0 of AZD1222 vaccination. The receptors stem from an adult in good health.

CDR3 nucleotide sequence: TGTGCCACCAGTGGCGGCTACGAGCAGTACTTC. It translates to CATSGGYEQYF. V and J are TRBV24-1 and TRBJ2-7, with unresolved D. The V end lost 5 bases, the J end lost 3 bases, and 4 bases lay between the germline ends. The length of the CDR3 is 11 residues. Germline CDR1 is KGHDR and CDR2 is SFDVKD.

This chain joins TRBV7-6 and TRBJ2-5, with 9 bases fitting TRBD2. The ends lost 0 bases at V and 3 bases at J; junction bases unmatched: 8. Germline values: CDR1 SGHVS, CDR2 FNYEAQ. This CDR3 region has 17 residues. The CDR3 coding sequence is TGTGCCAGCAGCTTAGCGTTCCTAGCGGGACTAAAAGAGACCCAGTACTTC. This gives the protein CASSLAFLAGLKETQYF.

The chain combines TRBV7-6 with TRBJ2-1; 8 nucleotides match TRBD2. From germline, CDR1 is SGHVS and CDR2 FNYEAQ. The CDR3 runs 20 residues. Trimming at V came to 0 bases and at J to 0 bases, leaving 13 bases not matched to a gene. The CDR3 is CASSLARGLVYPSSYNEQFF. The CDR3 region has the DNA TGTGCCAGCAGCTTAGCTAGGGGACTAGTGTACCCCTCCTCCTACAATGAGCAGTTCTTC.

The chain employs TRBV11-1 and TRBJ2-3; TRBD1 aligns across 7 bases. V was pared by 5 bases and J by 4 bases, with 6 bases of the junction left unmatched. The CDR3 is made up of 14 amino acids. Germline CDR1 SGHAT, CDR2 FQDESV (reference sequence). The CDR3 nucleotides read TGTGCCAGCAGCCCAGGGGGACCCCCAGATACGCAGTATTTT. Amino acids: CASSPGGPPDTQYF. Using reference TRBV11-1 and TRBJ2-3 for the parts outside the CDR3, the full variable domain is EAEVAQSPRYKITEKSQAVAFWCDPISGHATLYWYRQILGQGPELLVQFQDESVVDDSQLPKDRFSAERLKGVDSTLKIQPAELGDSAMYLCASSPGGPPDTQYFGPGTRLTVL.

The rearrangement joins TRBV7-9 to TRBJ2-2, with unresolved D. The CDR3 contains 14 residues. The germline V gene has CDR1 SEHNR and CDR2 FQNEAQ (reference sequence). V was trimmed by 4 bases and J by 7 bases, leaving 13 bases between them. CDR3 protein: CASSWVTDGGELFF. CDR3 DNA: TGTGCCAGCAGCTGGGTTACTGATGGCGGGGAGCTGTTTTTT.

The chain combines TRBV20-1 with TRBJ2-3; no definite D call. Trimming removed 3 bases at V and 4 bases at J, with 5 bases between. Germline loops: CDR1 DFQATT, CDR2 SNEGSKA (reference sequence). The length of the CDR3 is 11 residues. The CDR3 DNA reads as TGCAGTGCTAGCCCCCCAGATACGCAGTATTTT. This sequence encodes CSASPPDTQYF.

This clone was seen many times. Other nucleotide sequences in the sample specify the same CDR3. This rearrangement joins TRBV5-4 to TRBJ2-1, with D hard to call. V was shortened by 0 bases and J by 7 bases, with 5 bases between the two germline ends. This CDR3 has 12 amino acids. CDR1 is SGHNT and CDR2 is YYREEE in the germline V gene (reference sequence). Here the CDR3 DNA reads TGTGCCAGCAGCTTGGACGTTAATGAGCAGTTCTTC. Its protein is CASSLDVNEQFF.

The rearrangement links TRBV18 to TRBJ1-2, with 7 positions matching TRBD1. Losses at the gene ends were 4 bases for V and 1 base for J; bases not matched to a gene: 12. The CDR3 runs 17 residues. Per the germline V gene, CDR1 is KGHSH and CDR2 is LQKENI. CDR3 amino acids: CASSLGQRERYNYGYTF. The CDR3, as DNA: TGTGCCAGCTCACTGGGACAGAGAGAAAGATATAACTATGGCTACACCTTC.

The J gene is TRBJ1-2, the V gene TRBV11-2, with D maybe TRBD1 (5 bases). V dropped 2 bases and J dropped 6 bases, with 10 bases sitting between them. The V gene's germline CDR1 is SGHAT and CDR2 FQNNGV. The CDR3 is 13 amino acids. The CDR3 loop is CASSLMGTHGYTF. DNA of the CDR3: TGTGCCAGCAGCTTAATGGGGACGCATGGCTACACCTTC.

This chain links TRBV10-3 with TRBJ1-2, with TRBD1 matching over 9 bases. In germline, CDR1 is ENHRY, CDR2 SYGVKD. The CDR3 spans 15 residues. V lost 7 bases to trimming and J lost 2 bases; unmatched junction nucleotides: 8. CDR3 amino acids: CAINTDRGPNYGYTF. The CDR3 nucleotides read TGTGCCATCAATACGGACAGGGGCCCAAACTATGGCTACACCTTC.

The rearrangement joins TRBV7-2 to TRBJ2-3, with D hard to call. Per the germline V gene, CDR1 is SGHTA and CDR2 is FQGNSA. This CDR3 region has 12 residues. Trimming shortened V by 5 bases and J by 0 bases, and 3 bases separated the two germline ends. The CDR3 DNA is TGTGCCAGCAGCGGGAGCACAGATACGCAGTATTTT. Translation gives CASSGSTDTQYF.

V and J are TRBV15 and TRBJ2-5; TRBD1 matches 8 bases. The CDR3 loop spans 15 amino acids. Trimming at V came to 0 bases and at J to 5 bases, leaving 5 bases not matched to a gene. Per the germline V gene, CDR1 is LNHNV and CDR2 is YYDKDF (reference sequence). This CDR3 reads CATSRDLTGEETQYF. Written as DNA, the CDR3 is TGTGCCACCAGCAGAGATTTGACAGGGGAGGAGACCCAGTACTTC.

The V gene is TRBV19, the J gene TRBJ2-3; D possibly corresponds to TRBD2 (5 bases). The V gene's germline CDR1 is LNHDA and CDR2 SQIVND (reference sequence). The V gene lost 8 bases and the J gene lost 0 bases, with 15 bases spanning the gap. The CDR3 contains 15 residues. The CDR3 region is CASQPTRTSTDTQYF. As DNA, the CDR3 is TGTGCCAGTCAACCAACTAGAACTAGCACAGATACGCAGTATTTT.

The CDR3 bases are TGTGCCAGACCCTGGGACAATGAGCAGTTCTTC. Translating it yields CARPWDNEQFF. V and J are TRBV3-1 (or the pseudogene TRBV3-2) and TRBJ2-1; D remains unclear. The V end was cut by 9 bases, the J end by 5 bases, with 8 bases between. CDR3 length equals 11 residues. Germline V gene data show CDR1 as LGHDT and CDR2 as YNNKEL (reference sequence).

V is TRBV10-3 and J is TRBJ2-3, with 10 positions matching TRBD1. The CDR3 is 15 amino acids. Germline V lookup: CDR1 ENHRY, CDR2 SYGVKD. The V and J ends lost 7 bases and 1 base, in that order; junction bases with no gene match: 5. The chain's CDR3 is CAIKRGTGGTDTQYF. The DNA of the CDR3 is TGTGCCATCAAAAGAGGGACAGGGGGCACAGATACGCAGTATTTT.